These T cell receptor beta chains were read from a single sample in a study of Graves' ophthalmopathy and Graves' hyperthyroidism. A single record per CDR3 protein comes from TCRdb applying MiXCR to the multiplex PCR reads. Of 150,000 or so distinct CDR3 sequences in the sample, roughly two fifths were seen once. The sequencing input was peripheral blood. These TCRs come from a woman between 35 and 50 years old with Graves' ophthalmopathy. CDR3s include the opening cysteine and the closing phenylalanine or tryptophan. Each record gives: J gene, V gene, clone size, D gene, CDR3 length, CDR3 protein, CDR3 DNA. D genes are given only for firm matches. Size tells how often a clone was seen (once, few, many) or the class of an expanded clone, and some rows leave it out.

>TRBJ1-6|TRBV30|many|.|16
CAWRRSSRSYNSPLHF
TGTGCCTGGAGGAGATCGAGTCGCTCCTATAATTCACCCCTCCACTTT
>TRBJ2-2|TRBV15|.|.|14
CATKSWGATGELFF
TGTGCCACCAAGAGTTGGGGGGCTACCGGGGAGCTGTTTTTT
>TRBJ2-5|TRBV24-1|.|.|17
CATSDPLTDVIGETQYF
TGTGCCACCAGTGACCCCTTGACCGACGTGATAGGAGAGACCCAGTACTTC
>TRBJ2-7|TRBV18|many|TRBD1|14
CASSSTGDSYEQYF
TGTGCCAGCTCATCGACAGGGGATAGCTACGAGCAGTACTTC
>TRBJ2-2|TRBV28|many|.|14
CASIFGSGTGELFF
TGTGCCAGCATCTTCGGGTCGGGGACCGGGGAGCTGTTTTTT
>TRBJ2-7|TRBV6-2/TRBV6-3|few|.|14
CASSYPPNSYEQYF
TGTGCCAGCAGTTATCCCCCTAACTCCTACGAGCAGTACTTC
>TRBJ1-2|TRBV28|many|TRBD1|15
CASSYRDRHSYGYTF
TGTGCCAGCAGCTATCGGGACAGACACTCCTATGGCTACACCTTC
>TRBJ1-1|TRBV12-3/TRBV12-4|many|.|12
CASSLSGTSSFF
TGTGCCAGCAGTTTATCTGGGACTTCCTCTTTCTTT
>TRBJ2-5|TRBV29-1|many|TRBD2|15
CSVGPTSESKETQYF
TGCAGCGTAGGGCCAACTAGCGAATCAAAAGAGACCCAGTACTTC
>TRBJ2-7|TRBV27|.|.|15
CASRPNRDSLHEQYF
TGTGCCAGCAGACCGAACAGGGACTCCTTACACGAGCAGTACTTC
>TRBJ2-7|TRBV28|.|.|15
CASSGTGGGPYEQYF
TGTGCCAGCAGTGGGACGGGGGGCGGACCCTACGAGCAGTACTTC
>TRBJ2-7|TRBV24-1|.|.|10
CATLGNEQYF
TGTGCCACCCTGGGGAACGAGCAGTACTTC
>TRBJ2-5|TRBV12-3/TRBV12-4|few|TRBD1|17
CASSLTPPGTGQETQYF
TGTGCCAGCAGTTTAACCCCTCCTGGGACAGGGCAAGAGACCCAGTACTTC
>TRBJ1-5|TRBV20-1|many|.|14
CSVNLGNSNQPQHF
TGCAGCGTAAATTTGGGGAATAGCAATCAGCCCCAGCATTTT
>TRBJ2-3|TRBV7-3|many|TRBD1|15
CASSSGQLNTDTQYF
TGTGCCAGCAGCTCGGGACAGCTAAACACAGATACGCAGTATTTT
>TRBJ2-7|TRBV27|.|TRBD2|14
CASSFSRTSGEQYF
TGTGCCAGCAGTTTTTCTAGGACTAGCGGTGAGCAGTACTTC
>TRBJ1-1|TRBV6-1|.|.|11
CASRGGSEAFF
TGTGCCAGCAGGGGAGGGTCTGAAGCTTTCTTT
>TRBJ1-2|TRBV6-5|.|.|15
CASSYSRQGVGGYTF
TGTGCCAGCAGTTATTCCCGGCAAGGGGTTGGTGGCTACACCTTC
>TRBJ1-1|TRBV11-3|many|.|15
CASSPPSPRDTEAFF
TGTGCCAGCAGCCCGCCCTCCCCCAGGGACACTGAAGCTTTCTTT
>TRBJ2-7|TRBV29-1|many|TRBD2|14
CSVGLAGVSYEQYF
TGCAGCGTTGGCCTAGCGGGAGTCTCCTACGAGCAGTACTTC
>TRBJ2-7|TRBV6-2/TRBV6-3|.|.|11
CASSGDLEQYF
TGTGCCAGCAGTGGGGATCTAGAGCAGTACTTC
>TRBJ1-2|TRBV12-5|many|TRBD1|16
CASGLVRSQGAAGYTF
TGTGCTAGTGGTTTGGTACGATCCCAGGGGGCGGCTGGCTACACCTTC
>TRBJ1-2|TRBV12-3/TRBV12-4|once|.|13
CASNHGMNYGYTF
TGTGCCAGCAACCATGGTATGAACTATGGCTACACCTTC
>TRBJ1-2|TRBV6-5|many|.|13
CASSYQPPLSYTF
TGTGCCAGCAGTTACCAACCCCCTTTGAGTTACACCTTC
>TRBJ1-1|TRBV7-9|.|.|13
CASSLALGTEAFF
TGTGCCAGCAGCTTAGCCTTGGGGACTGAAGCTTTCTTT
>TRBJ2-7|TRBV12-3/TRBV12-4|.|.|13
CASLGPGTYEQYF
TGTGCCAGCCTAGGACCGGGGACCTACGAGCAGTACTTC
>TRBJ2-7|TRBV20-1|many|.|13
CSASFGPGGEQYF
TGCAGTGCTAGTTTCGGCCCTGGGGGGGAGCAGTACTTC
>TRBJ1-1|TRBV25-1|.|.|14
CARGPRHLNTEAFF
TGTGCCAGGGGCCCGCGACACCTGAACACTGAAGCTTTCTTT
>TRBJ1-1|TRBV7-6|many|.|13
CASSLQPNTEAFF
TGTGCCAGCAGCTTACAGCCGAACACTGAAGCTTTCTTT
>TRBJ2-5|TRBV4-3|.|TRBD2|14
CASSQDMGGETQYF
TGCGCCAGCAGCCAAGATATGGGAGGGGAGACCCAGTACTTC
>TRBJ1-2|TRBV20-1|.|.|13
CSARDRGVHGYTF
TGCAGTGCTAGAGATCGGGGGGTTCATGGCTACACCTTC
>TRBJ1-1|TRBV6-5|many|.|15
CASSWGRAMNTEAFF
TGTGCCAGCAGTTGGGGGAGGGCAATGAACACTGAAGCTTTCTTT
>TRBJ1-5|TRBV27|.|.|17
CASSTQGVRVGNQPQHF
TGTGCCAGCAGTACCCAGGGTGTGAGAGTGGGCAATCAGCCCCAGCATTTT
>TRBJ1-2|TRBV20-1|many|.|12
CSARARSYGYTF
TGCAGTGCTAGGGCCCGGTCCTATGGCTACACCTTC
>TRBJ2-7|TRBV6-1|once|.|14
CASTQKVPSYEQYF
TGTGCCAGCACCCAGAAGGTCCCCTCCTACGAGCAGTACTTC
>TRBJ2-7|TRBV7-4|.|TRBD2|16
CASSLSLAGHSYEQYF
TGTGCCAGCAGCTTAAGTCTAGCGGGCCACTCCTACGAGCAGTACTTC
>TRBJ1-2|TRBV6-2/TRBV6-3|few|.|13
CASSPRGGDGYTF
TGTGCCAGCTCCCCTCGTGGGGGGGATGGCTACACCTTC
>TRBJ1-1|TRBV7-2|many|TRBD1|13
CASSLGRGRVAFF
TGTGCCAGCAGCTTAGGAAGGGGGCGAGTAGCTTTCTTT
>TRBJ1-3|TRBV27|many|.|15
CASSLSSDSGNTIYF
TGTGCCAGCAGTTTATCGTCAGACTCTGGAAACACCATATATTTT
>TRBJ2-7|TRBV20-1|.|TRBD2|16
CSARDLLAGGSNEQYF
TGCAGTGCTAGAGATCTACTAGCGGGAGGTAGCAACGAGCAGTACTTC
>TRBJ2-5|TRBV7-6|few|TRBD1|16
CASSLWEQGQRETQNF
TGTGCCAGCAGCTTATGGGAACAGGGGCAGAGAGAGACCCAGAACTTC
>TRBJ2-5|TRBV5-1|many|.|12
CASSMGPETQYF
TGCGCCAGCAGCATGGGTCCGGAGACCCAGTACTTC
>TRBJ2-2|TRBV6-2/TRBV6-3|.|.|16
CASSSKQGSGTGELFF
TGTGCCAGCAGTTCCAAACAGGGTTCGGGCACCGGGGAGCTGTTTTTT
>TRBJ2-5|TRBV7-2|many|TRBD2|15
CASSLWLAGEETQYF
TGTGCCAGCAGCTTATGGCTAGCGGGAGAAGAGACCCAGTACTTC
>TRBJ2-5|TRBV4-3|.|.|13
CASSQEGQETQYF
TGCGCCAGCAGCCAAGAGGGGCAAGAGACCCAGTACTTC
>TRBJ1-1|TRBV6-5|many|.|15
CASSYSRRVATEAFF
TGTGCCAGCAGTTACTCGAGAAGGGTGGCAACTGAAGCTTTCTTT
>TRBJ2-5|TRBV9|.|.|13
CASSVAIRETQYF
TGTGCCAGCAGCGTAGCGATTCGTGAGACCCAGTACTTC
>TRBJ1-1|TRBV28|many|.|12
CASSFRYTEAFF
TGTGCCAGCAGTTTTAGGTACACTGAAGCTTTCTTT